Listed below are T cell receptor beta chains from one sample, sequenced in a study of cytomegalovirus exposure and HLA in healthy donors. Libraries were prepared by immunoSEQ multiplex PCR; TCRdb keeps only in-frame clonotypes and omits some of them. The sample carries 150,000 to 200,000 clones, approximately 85% recorded once. Source material: PBMCs. These receptors were collected from a girl aged 2 to 10 in good health and CMV-seropositive. CDR3s include the opening cysteine and the closing phenylalanine or tryptophan. Fields, in order: CDR3 DNA, CDR3 protein, clone size, V gene, J gene, D gene. A D gene is named only where the DNA matches it firmly. Not all rows give a size; the values are once, few, many and, for expanded clones, a class.

DNA: TGTGCCTGGAGTGCGGGACAGGGCTTCCAGCCCCAGCATTTT
CDR3: CAWSAGQGFQPQHF
size: few
V: TRBV30
J: TRBJ1-5
D: TRBD1

DNA: TGTGCCAGCAGCTTTGGAGCGGTCACAGATACGCAGTATTTT
CDR3: CASSFGAVTDTQYF
size: .
V: TRBV28
J: TRBJ2-3
D: .

DNA: TGTGCCAGCAGTTTGAGGTCAGGGGCGAATCAGCCCCAGCATTTT
CDR3: CASSLRSGANQPQHF
size: .
V: TRBV28
J: TRBJ1-5
D: .

DNA: TGTGCCAGCAGTGAATGGGCGGGAGAGGGAGAGACCCAGTACTTC
CDR3: CASSEWAGEGETQYF
size: .
V: TRBV6-1
J: TRBJ2-5
D: TRBD2

DNA: TGTGCCAGCAGCTTGGGACTAGCGGGAGAAGTCCCCTACAATGAGCAGTTCTTC
CDR3: CASSLGLAGEVPYNEQFF
size: .
V: TRBV5-4
J: TRBJ2-1
D: TRBD2

DNA: TGTGCCAGCAGCCCCGGGACAGCGCTTACCTACGAGCAGTACTTC
CDR3: CASSPGTALTYEQYF
size: few
V: TRBV7-9
J: TRBJ2-7
D: TRBD1

DNA: TGCGCCAGCAGCGGGGGACTCAACACCGGGGAGCTGTTTTTT
CDR3: CASSGGLNTGELFF
size: .
V: TRBV5-1
J: TRBJ2-2
D: .

DNA: TGTGCCAGCAGCAGACTAGCGGGAGTGTCCTACAATGAGCAGTTCTTC
CDR3: CASSRLAGVSYNEQFF
size: few
V: TRBV27
J: TRBJ2-1
D: TRBD2

DNA: TGTGCCTGGAGTGCCCAGTTGGGAGCGGAGACCCAGTACTTC
CDR3: CAWSAQLGAETQYF
size: .
V: TRBV30
J: TRBJ2-5
D: .

DNA: TGTGCCAGCAGCCAGAGACTAGCGGGAGCCCACAATGAGCAGTTCTTC
CDR3: CASSQRLAGAHNEQFF
size: .
V: TRBV4-2
J: TRBJ2-1
D: TRBD2

DNA: TGTGCCAGCAGCTCAAACCTGCGACAGGGCCTCGACCGCCTGTCAAATCAGCCCCAGCATTTT
CDR3: CASSSNLRQGLDRLSNQPQHF
size: .
V: TRBV7-8
J: TRBJ1-5
D: TRBD1

DNA: TGTGCCAGCAGTTATATCCAGGGGAAGTTCTACTATGGCTACACCTTC
CDR3: CASSYIQGKFYYGYTF
size: .
V: TRBV6-9
J: TRBJ1-2
D: .

DNA: TGTGCCAGCAGCGTCGGACAGGACACAGATACGCAGTATTTT
CDR3: CASSVGQDTDTQYF
size: once
V: TRBV9
J: TRBJ2-3
D: TRBD1

DNA: TGTGCCAGCACCAACAGGGGTTACACTGAAGCTTTCTTT
CDR3: CASTNRGYTEAFF
size: .
V: TRBV7-8
J: TRBJ1-1
D: TRBD1

DNA: TGTGCCTGGAGTGTACAGGGATTTGGTGGCTACACCTTC
CDR3: CAWSVQGFGGYTF
size: .
V: TRBV30
J: TRBJ1-2
D: .

DNA: TGTGCCAGCAGTTTTTTCGGTCGGGAGGGGACCGGGGAGCTGTTTTTT
CDR3: CASSFFGREGTGELFF
size: .
V: TRBV28
J: TRBJ2-2
D: TRBD2

DNA: TGTGCCAGCAGCCCCACGGGGGACTCACCTAACACCGGGGAGCTGTTTTTT
CDR3: CASSPTGDSPNTGELFF
size: .
V: TRBV7-8
J: TRBJ2-2
D: .

DNA: TGTGCCCTGAATTCACCCCTCCACTTT
CDR3: CALNSPLHF
size: few
V: TRBV25-1
J: TRBJ1-6
D: .

DNA: TGCAGTGCTAGAGCGGGAGAGACCCAGTACTTC
CDR3: CSARAGETQYF
size: once
V: TRBV20-1
J: TRBJ2-5
D: .

DNA: TGTGCCAGCAGCTTGGGACAGGGCTACACCGGGGAGCTGTTTTTT
CDR3: CASSLGQGYTGELFF
size: .
V: TRBV7-9
J: TRBJ2-2
D: TRBD1

DNA: TGCAGCGTTGTGGCACCGGACAGGCCCTATGGCTACACCTTC
CDR3: CSVVAPDRPYGYTF
size: .
V: TRBV29-1
J: TRBJ1-2
D: TRBD1

DNA: TGTGCCAGCAGCCAAGATCCTGGGGGGGGCTATGGCTACACCTTC
CDR3: CASSQDPGGGYGYTF
size: .
V: TRBV4-2
J: TRBJ1-2
D: .

DNA: TGCGCCAGCAGTGAAGTTGTGAGTACTGGACATCGACTCTACGACACTGAAGCTTTCTTT
CDR3: CASSEVVSTGHRLYDTEAFF
size: few
V: TRBV10-1
J: TRBJ1-1
D: .

DNA: TGCAGCTTCATGGGGGGTAGGGGGGGGTATGAGCAGTTCTTC
CDR3: CSFMGGRGGYEQFF
size: few
V: TRBV29-1
J: TRBJ2-1
D: .

DNA: TGTGCCAGCTCAAGACCGCCGGGCACTGAAGCTTTCTTT
CDR3: CASSRPPGTEAFF
size: .
V: TRBV18
J: TRBJ1-1
D: .

DNA: TGTGCCAGCTGTGCCGGGACTCAAGAGACCCAGTACTTC
CDR3: CASCAGTQETQYF
size: .
V: TRBV6-5
J: TRBJ2-5
D: .

DNA: TGTGCTACTTCGACAGGGACTGGAAACACCATATATTTT
CDR3: CATSTGTGNTIYF
size: few
V: TRBV7-7
J: TRBJ1-3
D: TRBD1

DNA: TGTGCCAGCAGCTTAGGGGGGCCGCGGGAGCAGTACTTC
CDR3: CASSLGGPREQYF
size: .
V: TRBV7-9
J: TRBJ2-7
D: .

DNA: TGTGCCTCCGGACTAGCGGTCGACACCGGGGAGCTGTTTTTT
CDR3: CASGLAVDTGELFF
size: .
V: TRBV30
J: TRBJ2-2
D: TRBD2

DNA: TGTGCCAGCAGACCTCCGGGACAGGGGGGCGGCGAGCAGTACTTC
CDR3: CASRPPGQGGGEQYF
size: .
V: TRBV28
J: TRBJ2-7
D: TRBD1

DNA: TGTGCCAGCAGCTTGAAGGTAGCGGGAGAGACCCAGTACTTC
CDR3: CASSLKVAGETQYF
size: .
V: TRBV5-4
J: TRBJ2-5
D: TRBD2

DNA: TGTGCCAGCAGCCTTTGGGGGACTCAAGAGACCCAGTACTTC
CDR3: CASSLWGTQETQYF
size: .
V: TRBV9
J: TRBJ2-5
D: .

DNA: TGCGCCAGCAGCCAAGATCAGGACATAGGGCGCATTCAGTACTTC
CDR3: CASSQDQDIGRIQYF
size: .
V: TRBV4-1
J: TRBJ2-4
D: .

DNA: TGTGCCAGCAGTTCCCAAGACAGAGGGAACACTGAAGCTTTCTTT
CDR3: CASSSQDRGNTEAFF
size: .
V: TRBV6-6
J: TRBJ1-1
D: .

DNA: TGTGCCACGAGAGGGGGTAGCGCCACGTATTCCACAGATACGCAGTATTTT
CDR3: CATRGGSATYSTDTQYF
size: few
V: TRBV10-3
J: TRBJ2-3
D: .

DNA: TGTGCCAGCAGCCCGGGACTAGCCCCCTACGAGCAGTACTTC
CDR3: CASSPGLAPYEQYF
size: .
V: TRBV7-3
J: TRBJ2-7
D: TRBD2

DNA: TGTGCCTGGAGTGTAATCGCCTACGAGCAGTACTTC
CDR3: CAWSVIAYEQYF
size: .
V: TRBV30
J: TRBJ2-7
D: .

DNA: TGTGCCAGCAGCTTTCAGGGAACGAACACCGGGGAGCTGTTTTTT
CDR3: CASSFQGTNTGELFF
size: .
V: TRBV11-2
J: TRBJ2-2
D: .

DNA: TGCGCCAGCAGCTTGCTGGGCGAGACCCAGTACTTC
CDR3: CASSLLGETQYF
size: .
V: TRBV5-1
J: TRBJ2-5
D: .

DNA: TGTGCCAGCAGGCCGGGTAGGTATGCTAGCAATCAGCCCCAGCATTTT
CDR3: CASRPGRYASNQPQHF
size: .
V: TRBV27
J: TRBJ1-5
D: .

DNA: TGTGCCAGCAGGCCTCGGTCGGGCGAGCGGGAGGGTAATACGCAGTATTTT
CDR3: CASRPRSGEREGNTQYF
size: .
V: TRBV7-8
J: TRBJ2-3
D: TRBD2

DNA: TGTGCCAGCAGCTTCCTTGGGAGCACTGAAGCTTTCTTT
CDR3: CASSFLGSTEAFF
size: .
V: TRBV5-6
J: TRBJ1-1
D: .

DNA: TGTGCCAGCAGTCTTCTTGGTGACAGGGGGAGGGGTGGCTACACCTTC
CDR3: CASSLLGDRGRGGYTF
size: .
V: TRBV5-4
J: TRBJ1-2
D: TRBD1

DNA: TGCGCCAGCAGCCAAGGACGGGGGACTAGCAATTACGAGCAGTACTTC
CDR3: CASSQGRGTSNYEQYF
size: .
V: TRBV4-1
J: TRBJ2-7
D: TRBD2

DNA: TGTGCCAGCAGCCGGACACTGAACACTGAAGCTTTCTTT
CDR3: CASSRTLNTEAFF
size: .
V: TRBV16
J: TRBJ1-1
D: .

DNA: TGTGCCACCAGCAGCGGGACAGGGAACGAGCAGTACTTC
CDR3: CATSSGTGNEQYF
size: .
V: TRBV15
J: TRBJ2-7
D: TRBD1

DNA: TGCGCCAGCAGCTTGGAAGGGACTAGCGGGAAGAGCTCCTACGAGCAGTACTTC
CDR3: CASSLEGTSGKSSYEQYF
size: .
V: TRBV5-1
J: TRBJ2-7
D: TRBD2

DNA: TGTGCCAGCAGTTTGGTAGCGAACACTGAAGCTTTCTTT
CDR3: CASSLVANTEAFF
size: .
V: TRBV27
J: TRBJ1-1
D: .

DNA: TGTGCCAGCAGTTTAGGCAGAAACACTGAAGCTTTCTTT
CDR3: CASSLGRNTEAFF
size: .
V: TRBV28
J: TRBJ1-1
D: .

DNA: TGCGCCAGCAGCTTGGGACTAGGATCCCTCACAGATACGCAGTATTTT
CDR3: CASSLGLGSLTDTQYF
size: .
V: TRBV5-1
J: TRBJ2-3
D: .

DNA: TGTGCCAGCAGTTTGCCTTCTCCCGGACTAGCGGGACTCACAGATACGCAGTATTTT
CDR3: CASSLPSPGLAGLTDTQYF
size: .
V: TRBV28
J: TRBJ2-3
D: TRBD2

DNA: TGCGCCAGCAGTCATATAGGGCGGGGGGGAAACACCGGGGAGCTGTTTTTT
CDR3: CASSHIGRGGNTGELFF
size: once
V: TRBV4-1
J: TRBJ2-2
D: TRBD2

DNA: TGTGCCAGCAGCTTTAGTGGGCCCAATCAGCCCCAGCATTTT
CDR3: CASSFSGPNQPQHF
size: .
V: TRBV7-2
J: TRBJ1-5
D: .